One and the same sample provided the 26 T cell receptor beta chains below, sequenced in a study of blood T cell repertoires in COVID-19. Sequencing used immunoSEQ multiplex PCR; TCRdb keeps in-frame clones, though not all of them. The sample lists approximately 260,000 clones, around 90% occurring once. Specimen: peripheral blood. These receptors all come from a woman aged 70 to 79 with COVID-19, enrolled during active disease.

This sequence joins TRBV5-6 and TRBJ1-6; the D gene is possibly TRBD1 (6 bases). The CDR3 contains 17 residues. Trimming left V 1 base short and J 4 bases short, with 15 bases between. The germline V gene encodes CDR1 SGHDT and CDR2 YYEEEE. In DNA form, the CDR3 reads TGTGCCAGCAGCTTGTGGGCCAGGGGCCTTTATAATTCACCCCTCCACTTT. Its protein is CASSLWARGLYNSPLHF.

This chain joins TRBV30 and TRBJ2-1; TRBD1 aligns across 9 bases. CDR1 is GTSNPN, CDR2 SVGIG, per germline (reference sequence). The CDR3 is 14 amino acids. The V segment lost 5 bases and the J segment 7 bases; nucleotides outside the gene matches: 9. This CDR3 is CAWEGTGRWNEQFF. In nucleotides, the CDR3 is TGTGCCTGGGAAGGGACAGGGAGATGGAATGAGCAGTTCTTC.

The chain employs TRBV30 and TRBJ1-5, with D hard to call. The V gene's germline CDR1 is GTSNPN and CDR2 SVGIG (reference sequence). Trimming shortened V by 0 bases and J by 5 bases, and 11 bases separated the two germline ends. The CDR3 is 14 amino acids. The CDR3 DNA reads TGTGCCTGGAGTGTACTAGGGTTCGATCAGCCCCAGCATTTT. Protein sequence: CAWSVLGFDQPQHF.

V gene TRBV7-2 combines with J gene TRBJ1-2; 7 positions agree with TRBD1. V dropped 5 bases and J dropped 6; count of bases not matched to a gene: 9. This CDR3 region has 14 residues. The germline V gene encodes CDR1 SGHTA and CDR2 FQGNSA. The CDR3 here is CASSQVGTAHGYTF. In nucleotides, the CDR3 is TGTGCCAGCAGCCAAGTAGGGACAGCCCATGGCTACACCTTC.

The chain carries TRBV6-1 and TRBJ2-7; 12 bases agree with TRBD1. Germline V gene lookup returns CDR1 MNHNS and CDR2 SASEGT. The junction had 11 bases not matched to a gene; V was cut back by 4 bases and J by 7 bases. This CDR3 comprises 16 residues. The CDR3 spells CASSVNPGQGAREQYF. The CDR3 nucleotides read TGTGCCAGCAGTGTCAACCCGGGACAGGGGGCGCGAGAGCAGTACTTC.

This chain links TRBV20-1 with TRBJ1-3; 7 nucleotides align to TRBD1. The CDR3 is 11 amino acids. V shed 3 bases, J shed 9 bases, and the junction held 2 bases outside the gene matches. The germline CDR1 and CDR2 sequences are DFQATT and SNEGSKA (reference sequence). CDR3 loop: CSASRQGTIYF. In DNA, the CDR3 is TGCAGTGCTAGTCGACAGGGCACCATATATTTT.

This clone is a singleton in its sample. The V gene is TRBV10-3, the J gene TRBJ2-7; TRBD2 matches 9 bases. Looked up from germline, CDR1 is ENHRY and CDR2 is SYGVKD. The CDR3 is 14 amino acids. J gave up 0 bases and V 11 bases, and 8 bases lay outside the gene matches. The DNA of the CDR3 is TGTGCCGTACAACTTAGCGGGAGCTCCTACGAGCAGTACTTC. Amino acid sequence: CAVQLSGSSYEQYF.

The rearrangement links TRBV10-2 to TRBJ2-2; the match to TRBD1 covers 11 bases. The CDR3 spans 19 residues. The V and J ends lost 2 bases and 3 bases, in that order; junction bases with no gene match: 11. Germline CDR1 is WSHSY and CDR2 is SAAADI. CDR3 coding DNA: TGCGCCAGCAGTGAGCCCCAGATTTTGGGACAGGGGGACACCGGGGAGCTGTTTTTT. Protein sequence: CASSEPQILGQGDTGELFF.

This clone was seen a handful of times. This rearrangement joins TRBV19 to TRBJ1-5, with D perhaps matching TRBD1 (6 bases). V was clipped by 6 bases and J by 3 bases, with 9 bases between them. There are 13 residues in the CDR3. Germline loops: CDR1 LNHDA, CDR2 SQIVND (reference sequence). CDR3 sequence: CASSRQANQPQHF. The CDR3 DNA reads TGTGCCAGTAGCCGACAGGCCAATCAGCCCCAGCATTTT.

This clone was counted between two and nine times. This chain links TRBV30 with TRBJ2-2; no clear D. CDR3 length equals 15 residues. Trimming took 2 bases from V and 6 from J, leaving 16 bases between them. In germline, CDR1 is GTSNPN, CDR2 SVGIG (reference sequence). The CDR3 bases are TGTGCCTGGAGTCCCCCTATTAACCCGGCCGGGGAGCTGTTTTTT. Translating it yields CAWSPPINPAGELFF. The whole variable domain, remainder taken from reference TRBV30 and TRBJ2-2, is SQTIHQWPATLVQPVGSPLSLECTVEGTSNPNLYWYRQAAGRGLQLLFYSVGIGQISSEVPQNLSASRPQDRQFILSSKKLLLSDSGFYLCAWSPPINPAGELFFGEGSRLTVL.

The chain has TRBV19 and TRBJ2-3; 8 bases agree with TRBD2. The CDR3 extends over 15 amino acids. Losses at the gene ends were 5 bases for V and 3 bases for J; bases not matched to a gene: 7. Per germline, CDR1 LNHDA and CDR2 SQIVND (reference sequence). The CDR3 sequence: CASSSKRGWTDTQYF. The CDR3 DNA reads as TGTGCCAGTAGTTCTAAGCGGGGGTGGACAGATACGCAGTATTTT.

About this clone itself: This same CDR3 is encoded by further DNA sequences in the sample. This sequence joins TRBV19 and TRBJ2-7; perhaps TRBD2 as D (6 bases). Germline CDR1 and CDR2: LNHDA and SQIVND (reference sequence). This CDR3 region has 13 residues. Trimming removed 1 base at V and 3 bases at J, with 7 bases between. The DNA for the CDR3 is TGTGCCAGTAGTATAGGCGGGAACTACGAGCAGTACTTC. This sequence encodes CASSIGGNYEQYF.

This chain links TRBV24-1 with TRBJ1-2; 10 bases map to TRBD1. CDR1 and CDR2 from the germline V gene are KGHDR and SFDVKD. The CDR3 spans 15 residues. Unmatched junction bases numbered 2, after V lost 3 bases and J lost 2 bases. CDR3 amino acids: CATSDGDRGNYGYTF. The CDR3 coding sequence is TGTGCCACCAGTGATGGGGACAGGGGAAACTATGGCTACACCTTC.

This clone showed up just once. V usage is TRBV4-1 and J usage is TRBJ2-1, with 9 nucleotides matching TRBD2. J gave up 9 bases and V 4 bases, and 13 bases lay outside the gene matches. This CDR3 is built from 16 residues. Per germline, CDR1 MGHRA and CDR2 YSYEKL. This CDR3 reads CASSPPFSGGTSEQFF. CDR3 sequence (DNA): TGCGCCAGCAGCCCCCCCTTTAGCGGGGGAACAAGTGAGCAGTTCTTC.

This sequence joins TRBV29-1 and TRBJ2-1; 9 bases map to TRBD2. CDR1 and CDR2 (germline): SQVTM, ANQGSEA. This CDR3 has 12 residues. The V and J ends lost 7 bases and 6 bases, in that order; junction bases with no gene match: 4. The CDR3 DNA reads TGCAGCGGGAAGACTAGCGGCAATGAGCAGTTCTTC. It is translated as CSGKTSGNEQFF.

The rearrangement uses TRBV19 and TRBJ2-7; D possibly corresponds to TRBD1 (5 bases). Trimming took 5 bases from V and 2 from J, leaving 16 bases between them. Germline loops: CDR1 LNHDA, CDR2 SQIVND (reference sequence). The CDR3 has 15 residues. CDR3 bases: TGTGCCAGTAGTTTACAGGTCGGCACCACCTACGAGCAGTACTTC. It translates to CASSLQVGTTYEQYF.

The genes are TRBV4-2 and TRBJ2-2; TRBD2 is a possible D gene (6 bases). CDR1 and CDR2 from the germline V gene are LGHNA and YNFKEQ. The CDR3 runs 17 residues. Deletions cut 5 bases from V and 5 bases from J, with 21 bases between. DNA for the CDR3: TGTGCCAGCAGCGGATTGCAGGGTGTGGCGGGAACCGGGGAGCTGTTTTTT. Amino acids: CASSGLQGVAGTGELFF.

This chain joins TRBV5-1 and TRBJ2-7; 8 bases are shared with TRBD1. CDR3 length: 17 residues. J lost 4 bases, V lost 2 bases, and 14 bases had no gene match. CDR1 is SGHRS and CDR2 is YFSETQ in the germline V gene. This CDR3 reads CASSLGIIPGTGYEQYF. The CDR3 coding sequence is TGCGCCAGCAGCTTAGGCATAATCCCCGGGACAGGATACGAGCAGTACTTC.

This clone was detected only once. The chain joins TRBV13 to TRBJ2-1; no clear D gene. Trimming took 9 bases from V and 3 from J, leaving 12 bases between them. The germline V gene encodes CDR1 PRHDT and CDR2 FYEKMQ (reference sequence). CDR3 length: 13 amino acids. The DNA of the CDR3 is TGTGCCAGTCTGCGTCGAAACTACAATGAGCAGTTCTTC. Translation gives CASLRRNYNEQFF.

This chain links TRBV18 with TRBJ2-2, with 9 bases matching TRBD1. Losses at the gene ends were 6 bases for V and 5 bases for J; bases not matched to a gene: 7. Germline CDR1 reads KGHSH; CDR2 reads LQKENI. The CDR3 has 15 amino acids. The CDR3 DNA reads as TGTGCCAGCTCCCTACAGGGGGCAATGACCGGGGAGCTGTTTTTT. Its protein is CASSLQGAMTGELFF.

The chain links TRBV5-1 to TRBJ2-3; 11 bases line up with TRBD2. This CDR3 spans 17 amino acids. Per germline, CDR1 SGHRS and CDR2 YFSETQ. V was clipped by 5 bases and J by 5 bases; unmatched bases: 13. The CDR3 sequence: CASRILAGDLRGDTQYF. CDR3 bases: TGCGCCAGCAGGATACTAGCGGGGGACCTTCGTGGAGATACGCAGTATTTT.

The V call is TRBV6-5, the J call TRBJ1-1; a possible D gene is TRBD1 (5 bases). The CDR3 extends over 14 amino acids. Germline V gene lookup returns CDR1 MNHEY and CDR2 SVGAGI. V lost 8 bases and J 3 bases, leaving 16 bases between the germline ends. The CDR3, as DNA: TGTGCCAGCGCGCGGGGCGGGTCGGACACTGAAGCTTTCTTT. Translation gives CASARGGSDTEAFF.

The chain combines TRBV15 with TRBJ1-5; 7 bases align to TRBD1. CDR3 length equals 14 residues. Germline-derived CDR1 and CDR2 are LNHNV and YYDKDF (reference sequence). V trimming: 5 bases; J trimming: 3 bases; junction bases outside the gene matches: 4. CDR3 nucleotides: TGTGCCACCAGCGCTGACAGGGCCAATCAGCCCCAGCATTTT. Its translation is CATSADRANQPQHF.

This clone appeared a few times. This sequence joins TRBV6-5 and TRBJ1-1; TRBD1 might be the D (6 bases). The CDR3 loop spans 15 amino acids. Per germline, CDR1 MNHEY and CDR2 SVGAGI. V dropped 7 bases and J dropped 0 bases, with 15 bases sitting between them. This CDR3 reads CASTLRGGMNTEAFF. CDR3 coding DNA: TGTGCCAGCACCCTGAGGGGGGGCATGAACACTGAAGCTTTCTTT.

This rearrangement joins TRBV7-2 to TRBJ2-7; D might be TRBD1 (5 bases). V was clipped by 3 bases and J by 0 bases, with 12 bases between them. Germline CDR1 and CDR2: SGHTA and FQGNSA. CDR3 length: 15 amino acids. CDR3 sequence (DNA): TGTGCCAGCAGCTTGATGACAGTATTCTCCTACGAGCAGTACTTC. As protein: CASSLMTVFSYEQYF.

The chain carries TRBV28 and TRBJ1-2, with D possibly being TRBD1 (6 bases). This CDR3 has 13 amino acids. CDR1 and CDR2 from the germline V gene are MDHEN and SYDVKM. Trimming took 6 bases from V and 2 from J, leaving 10 bases between them. CDR3 in DNA: TGTGCCAGCAGCACCACAGGGAACTATGGCTACACCTTC. This gives the protein CASSTTGNYGYTF.